These 15 T cell receptor beta chains were all obtained from the same sample, sequenced in a study of blood T cell repertoires in COVID-19. TCRdb's table, derived via immunoSEQ multiplex PCR, lists solely in-frame clones and lacks some. The sample has 200,000 or so clones; about 80% are singletons. Material: peripheral blood. The source is a man aged 25-45 years with active or convalescent COVID-19.

The chain combines TRBV7-3 with TRBJ2-3, with D unresolved. The CDR3 contains 14 residues. Deletions cut 5 bases from V and 6 bases from J, with 15 bases between. Germline V gene sequence: CDR1 SGHTA, CDR2 FQGTGA. This chain's CDR3 is CASSLDRARDTQYF. As DNA, the CDR3 is TGTGCCAGCAGCCTCGACCGCGCCAGGGATACGCAGTATTTT.

This CDR3 reads CASSLGQTGNTIYF. CDR3 nucleotide sequence: TGCGCCAGCAGCTTGGGACAGACTGGAAACACCATATATTTT. The rearrangement uses TRBV5-1 and TRBJ1-3; TRBD1 might be the D (5 bases). With 0 bases removed from V and 2 bases from J, the gap between germline ends came to 6 bases. Germline loops: CDR1 SGHRS, CDR2 YFSETQ. CDR3 length equals 14 residues. Looking up the rest from reference TRBV5-1 and TRBJ1-3 gives the full variable domain: KAGVTQTPRYLIKTRGQQVTLSCSPISGHRSVSWYQQTPGQGLQFLFEYFSETQRNKGNFPGRFSGRQFSNSRSEMNVSTLELGDSALYLCASSLGQTGNTIYFGEGSWLTVV.

This clone appeared a few times. This chain links TRBV29-1 with TRBJ2-3, with a weak D call TRBD1 (6 bases). In germline, CDR1 is SQVTM, CDR2 ANQGSEA. The CDR3 has 16 residues. V was clipped by 4 bases and J by 0 bases, with 17 bases between them. The CDR3 sequence is CSVVPRQALSTDTQYF. The DNA for the CDR3 is TGCAGCGTTGTTCCACGACAGGCGTTAAGCACAGATACGCAGTATTTT.

Regarding this clone: A junction boundary mismatches the germline segment, possibly from a read error. V usage is TRBV9 and J usage is TRBJ2-3; 9 bases agree with TRBD1. Germline V CDR1 and CDR2: SGDLS, YYNGEE. The CDR3 length is 13 residues. In DNA, the CDR3 is TGTGCCAGCAGCACACCCGGGACAGGGAACCGGGTCTTT. Translating it yields CASSTPGTGNRVF.

The chain recombines TRBV19 with TRBJ2-6, with TRBD1 identical over 8 bases. Losses at the gene ends were 6 bases for V and 6 bases for J; bases not matched to a gene: 16. CDR3 size: 18 residues. Germline-derived CDR1 and CDR2 are LNHDA and SQIVND (reference sequence). The CDR3 bases are TGTGCCAGTAGGATTTTTGGCAGGGGGCAACAAACGGCCAACGTCCTGACTTTC. Translation: CASRIFGRGQQTANVLTF.

CDR3 nucleotides: TGTGCCAGTAGTCCTATACCCGACAGGGATCAGCCCCAGCATTTT. It yields the protein CASSPIPDRDQPQHF. The J gene is TRBJ1-5, the V gene TRBV19; 7 bases match TRBD1. Germline V gene lookup returns CDR1 LNHDA and CDR2 SQIVND (reference sequence). V trimming: 5 bases; J trimming: 5 bases; junction bases outside the gene matches: 9. There are 15 residues in the CDR3. The full variable domain, completed using reference TRBV19 and TRBJ1-5, is DGGITQSPKYLFRKEGQNVTLSCEQNLNHDAMYWYRQDPGQGLRLIYYSQIVNDFQKGDIAEGYSVSREKKESFPLTVTSAQKNPTAFYLCASSPIPDRDQPQHFGDGTRLSIL.

This clone was observed once. V usage is TRBV6-4 and J usage is TRBJ1-2; 8 bases are a match to TRBD1. The length of the CDR3 is 12 residues. Germline-derived CDR1 and CDR2 are MRHNA and SNTAGT. Trimming took 5 bases from V and 10 from J; bases not matched to a gene: 6. The CDR3 nucleotides read TGTGCCAGCAGTCTCGGACAGGGATTCTACACCTTC. Encoded protein: CASSLGQGFYTF.

V and J are TRBV7-9 and TRBJ1-5, with 9 bases identical to TRBD1. The CDR3 is 14 amino acids. CDR1 SEHNR and CDR2 FQNEAQ come from the germline V gene (reference sequence). V lost 5 bases to trimming and J lost 4 bases; unmatched junction nucleotides: 3. CDR3 in amino acids: CASSGGQGNQPQHF. The DNA for the CDR3 is TGTGCCAGCAGCGGCGGACAGGGGAATCAGCCCCAGCATTTT.

This clone has a single count. The rearrangement links TRBV5-1 to TRBJ2-1, with 10 positions matching TRBD2. Germline trimming cut 3 bases from V and 7 bases from J; bases unmatched to any gene: 10. This CDR3 has 16 residues. Germline CDR1 reads SGHRS; CDR2 reads YFSETQ. CDR3 nucleotides: TGCGCCAGCAGCTGGGTCTCAGCGGGAGGGGGTAATGAGCAGTTCTTC. Residues: CASSWVSAGGGNEQFF.

This chain joins TRBV11-2 and TRBJ2-7, with unresolved D. Per germline, CDR1 SGHAT and CDR2 FQNNGV. V lost 1 base, J lost 2 bases, and 18 bases lay in between. There are 17 residues in the CDR3. CDR3: CASSLVYLPSPAYEQYF. CDR3 nucleotide sequence: TGTGCCAGCAGCTTAGTGTACCTTCCGTCCCCAGCCTACGAGCAGTACTTC.

The chain carries TRBV7-9 and TRBJ1-1; D is undetermined. Trimming stripped 4 bases from V and 1 base from J, with 13 bases between. The CDR3 extends over 15 amino acids. Per the germline V gene, CDR1 is SEHNR and CDR2 is FQNEAQ (reference sequence). The DNA of the CDR3 is TGTGCCAGCAGCTCCTCAAACACGGGGAACACTGAAGCTTTCTTT. Its protein is CASSSSNTGNTEAFF. The variable domain in full, completed from reference TRBV7-9 and TRBJ1-1, reads DTGVSQNPRHKITKRGQNVTFRCDPISEHNRLYWYRQTLGQGPEFLTYFQNEAQLEKSRLLSDRFSAERPKGSFSTLEIQRTEQGDSAMYLCASSSSNTGNTEAFFGQGTRLTVV.

This clone was picked up a small number of times. The J gene is TRBJ2-1, the V gene TRBV5-5; 9 bases agree with TRBD2. The V gene's germline CDR1 is SGHKS and CDR2 YYEKEE (reference sequence). CDR3 length equals 15 residues. V trimming: 0 bases; J trimming: 5 bases; junction bases outside the gene matches: 3. The CDR3, as DNA: TGTGCCAGCAGCTTGGCTCTAGCGGGACACAATGAGCAGTTCTTC. It specifies CASSLALAGHNEQFF.

V is TRBV19 and J is TRBJ1-1; the match to TRBD1 covers 8 bases. With 4 bases clipped from V and 4 bases from J, the junction kept 2 bases outside the gene matches. Germline V gene lookup returns CDR1 LNHDA and CDR2 SQIVND (reference sequence). The CDR3 has 13 residues. The CDR3 region is CASSTDRGTEAFF. DNA for the CDR3: TGTGCCAGTAGTACAGACAGGGGCACTGAAGCTTTCTTT.

J is TRBJ2-3 and V is TRBV2; 9 positions agree with TRBD2. Germline V gives CDR1 SNHLY, CDR2 FYNNEI. V dropped 3 bases and J dropped 3; count of bases not matched to a gene: 4. The CDR3 has 15 amino acids. Here the CDR3 reads CASSEGREGTDTQYF. CDR3 in DNA: TGTGCCAGCAGTGAGGGGCGGGAGGGTACAGATACGCAGTATTTT.

The chain combines TRBV18 with TRBJ2-7, with D unclear. Per germline, CDR1 KGHSH and CDR2 LQKENI. Trimming left V 4 bases short and J 0 bases short, with 7 bases between. This CDR3 has 13 residues. The CDR3 DNA reads as TGTGCCAGCTCACTACAGCCCTCCTACGAGCAGTACTTC. Its translation: CASSLQPSYEQYF.